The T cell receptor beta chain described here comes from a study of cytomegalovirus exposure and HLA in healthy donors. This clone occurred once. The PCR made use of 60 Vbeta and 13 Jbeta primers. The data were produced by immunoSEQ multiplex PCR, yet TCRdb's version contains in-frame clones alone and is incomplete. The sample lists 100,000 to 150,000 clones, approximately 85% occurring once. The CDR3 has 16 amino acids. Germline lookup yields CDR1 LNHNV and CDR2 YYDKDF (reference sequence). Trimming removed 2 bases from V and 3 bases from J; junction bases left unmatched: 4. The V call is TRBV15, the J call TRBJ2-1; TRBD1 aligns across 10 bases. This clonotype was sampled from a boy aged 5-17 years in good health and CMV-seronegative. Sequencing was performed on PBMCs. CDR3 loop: CATSRPTGGSYNEQFF. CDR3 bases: TGTGCCACCAGCAGACCGACAGGGGGCAGCTACAATGAGCAGTTCTTC.